This TCR beta chain was recorded in a study of T cell changes during pregnancy in multiple sclerosis. The CDR3 contains 14 residues. Germline loops: CDR1 MNHNS, CDR2 SASEGT. The J segment lost 3 bases and the V segment lost 8 bases, leaving 4 bases of the junction unmatched. The assay was immunoSEQ multiplex PCR, and TCRdb's table has in-frame clones only and misses some. This sample has tens of thousands of clones, with roughly 90% found just once. The sample in question was CD8+ T cells from peripheral blood mononuclear cells, obtained in the third trimester of pregnancy. The clonotype originates from a female donor with multiple sclerosis, enrolled in a pregnancy study. The chain has TRBV6-1 and TRBJ2-3, with 11 bases fitting TRBD2. The CDR3 is CASERTSGTDTQYF. In DNA form, the CDR3 reads TGTGCCAGCGAAAGGACTAGCGGGACAGATACGCAGTATTTT.